A selection of T cell receptor beta chains follows, all from one sample in a study of T cell changes during pregnancy in multiple sclerosis. Sequencing was performed with immunoSEQ multiplex PCR; in TCRdb, only in-frame clones are kept and a portion is missing. The data show about 45,000 clones, approximately 90% seen once. Sequenced here: CD8+ T cells from peripheral blood mononuclear cells, sampled in the second trimester of pregnancy. All receptors derive from a female donor with multiple sclerosis, enrolled in a pregnancy study. Both conserved end residues are part of each CDR3. A D gene is named only where the DNA matches it firmly. Clone size is shown for a subset of rows, as once, few, many or a class of expanded clone.

j_call v_call clone_size d_call cdr3_aa cdr3_nt
TRBJ2-1 TRBV4-2 few TRBD2 CASSQDGTSGGNEQFF TGTGCCAGCAGCCAAGATGGGACTAGCGGGGGGAATGAGCAGTTCTTC
TRBJ2-3 TRBV7-8 . . CASKGPQVTDTQYF TGTGCCAGCAAGGGCCCACAGGTGACAGATACGCAGTATTTT
TRBJ2-6 TRBV9 . . CASSVDASTRGWANVLTF TGTGCCAGCAGCGTAGATGCCTCCACGAGAGGTTGGGCCAACGTCCTGACTTTC
TRBJ2-7 TRBV7-2 . . CASSLGPVYEQYF TGTGCCAGCAGCTTAGGTCCAGTCTACGAGCAGTACTTC
TRBJ2-5 TRBV27 . TRBD2 CASSLAGGPGGQETQYF TGTGCCAGCAGTTTAGCGGGGGGGCCCGGGGGCCAAGAGACCCAGTACTTC
TRBJ2-3 TRBV9 . TRBD2 CASSDQAGGPFTDTQYF TGTGCCAGCAGCGACCAAGCGGGGGGGCCCTTCACAGATACGCAGTATTTT
TRBJ2-3 TRBV6-4 . . CASSVFGNTDTQYF TGTGCCAGCAGTGTGTTCGGGAACACAGATACGCAGTATTTT
TRBJ2-3 TRBV30 . TRBD2 CAWSWVGRELHTQYF TGTGCCTGGAGTTGGGTAGGGCGGGAGTTGCATACGCAGTATTTT
TRBJ2-2 TRBV7-9 . TRBD1 CASSLAQGATGELFF TGTGCCAGCAGCTTAGCACAGGGGGCGACCGGGGAGCTGTTTTTT
TRBJ2-3 TRBV25-1 . . CASSEGTGGDTQYF TGTGCCAGCAGTGAGGGGACTGGAGGAGATACGCAGTATTTT
TRBJ2-7 TRBV27 . . CASSLAGYEQYF TGTGCCAGCAGTTTAGCAGGGTACGAGCAGTACTTC
TRBJ2-7 TRBV5-6 . . CASSLGLEQYF TGTGCCAGCAGCTTGGGGCTCGAGCAGTACTTC
TRBJ2-7 TRBV2 . TRBD2 CASSAGLAGDYEQYF TGTGCCAGCAGTGCGGGACTAGCGGGGGACTACGAGCAGTACTTC
TRBJ1-4 TRBV14 . TRBD1 CASSYWGQQGQLFF TGTGCCAGCAGCTACTGGGGACAGCAGGGACAACTGTTTTTT
TRBJ1-3 TRBV21-1 . . CASKDRGRMNTIYF TGTGCCAGCAAGGACAGGGGGAGAATGAACACCATATATTTT
TRBJ2-7 TRBV7-6 . TRBD1 CASSLEATGAYEQYF TGTGCCAGCAGCTTAGAGGCGACAGGGGCCTACGAGCAGTACTTC